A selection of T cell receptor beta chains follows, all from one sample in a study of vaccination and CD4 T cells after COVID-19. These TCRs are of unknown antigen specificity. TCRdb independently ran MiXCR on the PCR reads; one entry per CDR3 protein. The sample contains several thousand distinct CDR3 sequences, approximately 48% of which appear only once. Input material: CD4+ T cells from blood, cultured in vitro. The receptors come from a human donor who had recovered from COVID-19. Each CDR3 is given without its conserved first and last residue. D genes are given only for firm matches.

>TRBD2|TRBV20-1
SAREWRGGRTTEQY
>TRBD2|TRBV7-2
ASSLEGGPRPQY
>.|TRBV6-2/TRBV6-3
ASSYSYGRIARYGYT
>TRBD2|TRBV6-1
ATKRGCQETQY
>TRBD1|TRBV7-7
ASSFPTGTTSNQPQH
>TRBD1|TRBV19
ASNGQVDRVSGANVLT
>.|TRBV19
ASTPESTLPYEQY
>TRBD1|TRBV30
AWSVSSWTGDQETQY
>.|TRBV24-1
ATSDPSGSYNEQF
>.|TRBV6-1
ASSKPGANVLT
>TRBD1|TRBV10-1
ASSVGQGGETQY
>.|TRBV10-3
AISGGEKSYEQY
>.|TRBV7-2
ASSHRLATKTPYEQY
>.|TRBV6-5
ASSWGLSGQLSNQPQH
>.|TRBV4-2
ASSRARGLRNTGELF
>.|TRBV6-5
ASSYTRTGAEAGELF
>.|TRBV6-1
ASSEMQGRNYGYT
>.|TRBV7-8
ASSLQETQY
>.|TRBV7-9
ASSSEDRALNYGYT
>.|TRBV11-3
ASRVAGFSYNEQF
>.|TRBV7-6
ASSPLAHEQF
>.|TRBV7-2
ASSLSWSSSQPQH
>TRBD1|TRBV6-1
ASRPSGTGSANTGELF
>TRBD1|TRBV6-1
ASRNLDRGSGYT